The clone carrying this TCR beta chain has just a few counts. Its antigen remains unidentified. One entry per CDR3 protein, called by TCRdb with MiXCR from the 5' RACE reads. The data show 150,000 to 200,000 distinct CDR3 sequences, around 21% seen once. Trimming stripped 0 bases from V and 8 bases from J, with 8 bases between. CDR1 is MNHEY, CDR2 SVGEGT, per germline. The CDR3 loop spans 13 amino acids. This sample was included in a study of T-cell memory formation after mild COVID-19. Study-wide results and caveats: The finding that pre-infection memory included some responding clones suggested that cross-reactive memory joined.

The sample consisted of PBMCs or a T cell subset sorted from them (not recorded which). The sequence was obtained from an adult woman who had mild COVID-19 (a few samples of this study predate the infection). Cell type and time point are not known. V is TRBV6-2 or TRBV6-3 and J is TRBJ2-1; D is possibly TRBD2 (5 bases). DNA of the CDR3: TGTGCCAGCAGTTACTCGGCGGGCTATGAGCAGTTCTTC. Translating it yields CASSYSAGYEQFF.